This TCR beta chain originates from a study of blood T cell repertoires in COVID-19. Germline assignment: CDR1 SGHTS and CDR2 YDEGEE. The CDR3 spans 14 residues. Germline trimming cut 6 bases from V and 3 bases from J; bases unmatched to any gene: 4. Assay: immunoSEQ multiplex PCR; the TCRdb copy retains only in-frame clones and omits some. The sample contains hundreds of thousands of clones, less than 90% of which appear only once. Sequencing was carried out using peripheral blood. This chain links TRBV5-8 with TRBJ2-3; 10 positions match TRBD1. This TCR came from a woman aged 70-85 years with active or convalescent COVID-19. The CDR3 DNA is TGTGCCAGCACCATGGACAGGGGGACAGATACGCAGTATTTT. It encodes CASTMDRGTDTQYF.